The sequence of this T cell receptor beta chain was determined in a study of blood T cell repertoires in COVID-19. Turning to the study itself: Italy, Spain and the United States were the sources of the convalescent and acute COVID-19 samples. PBMCs, B-cell-depleted T cells, or T cells provided the cDNA or gDNA that made up the material.

Authors' methods: Amplified reference gene primers provided the basis for estimating nucleated cell counts. Using immunoSEQ multiplex PCR, the repertoire was profiled, and TCRdb retains in-frame clones only, with some absent. From that table come the V and J calls and clone size; the DNA was used to work out D and trimming. The data contain under 40,000 clones, over 80% of them singletons. Germline values: CDR1 SGHVS, CDR2 FQNEAQ. The CDR3 loop spans 15 amino acids. Germline trimming cut 3 bases from V and 6 bases from J; bases unmatched to any gene: 6. The source material was peripheral blood. The TCR was taken from a man older than 75 with active COVID-19. The chain is built from TRBV7-8 and TRBJ2-7, with TRBD2 identical over 12 bases. CDR3 nucleotides: TGTGCCAGCAGCTTCCCTAGCGGGAGGGCCCGCGAGCAGTACTTC. Residues: CASSFPSGRAREQYF.